The 9 T cell receptor beta chains reported below all come from one sample, sequenced in a study of human T cells and chemical hapten exposure. TCRdb analysed the RACE reads with MiXCR anew, one entry per CDR3 protein. Of about 52,000 distinct CDR3 sequences listed, 8% to 10% are singletons. Time point here: patch test 3, about 24 weeks after DPC sensitization. Treatment: therapeutic diphenylcyclopropenone sensitization with weekly scalp DPC. Source: whole blood, taken in connection with sensitization to the hapten diphenylcyclopropenone (DPC). These TCRs come from a woman between 40 and 50 years old with alopecia areata. Some clones in this sample may be carry-over from other donors' samples.

This clonotype was seen repeatedly, ten times or more. The chain uses TRBV10-2 and TRBJ1-1, with a weak D call TRBD1 (6 bases). Trimming stripped 0 bases from V and 4 bases from J, with 6 bases between. CDR3 size: 13 residues. Germline CDR1 is WSHSY and CDR2 is SAAADI. The CDR3 bases are TGCGCCAGCAGTGAGTCAGGGGGCACTGAAGCTTTCTTT. It is translated as CASSESGGTEAFF.

This clonotype was counted at least ten times. The chain combines TRBV30 with TRBJ1-2; 7 nucleotides match TRBD1. Germline assignment: CDR1 GTSNPN and CDR2 SVGIG (reference sequence). The ends lost 8 bases at V and 6 bases at J; junction bases unmatched: 12. The CDR3 runs 13 residues. CDR3 residues: CAESPGTVDGYTF. The CDR3 DNA is TGTGCCGAAAGCCCAGGGACAGTCGATGGCTACACCTTC.

This clonotype has only a few counts. V gene TRBV6-6 combines with J gene TRBJ2-6, with D uncertain. The CDR3 loop spans 16 amino acids. The V gene's germline CDR1 is MNHNY and CDR2 SVGAGI (reference sequence). V gave up 4 bases and J gave up 2 bases, with 12 bases separating them. The CDR3: CASSSPTGAGANVLTF. CDR3 in DNA: TGTGCCAGCAGTTCCCCCACGGGCGCTGGGGCCAACGTCCTGACTTTC.

This clonotype appeared many times. The V gene is TRBV18, the J gene TRBJ2-4, with D possibly being TRBD1 (6 bases). Deletions cut 2 bases from V and 0 bases from J, with 14 bases between. Germline V gives CDR1 KGHSH, CDR2 LQKENI. This CDR3 contains 17 residues. CDR3 bases: TGTGCCAGCTCACCAGTTGGGGGCTCCCGAGCCAAAAACATTCAGTACTTC. Protein: CASSPVGGSRAKNIQYF.

In nucleotides, the CDR3 is TGTGCCAGCAGAAGGACCGGGAGAAATGAAAAACTGTTTTTT. Protein: CASRRTGRNEKLFF. The J gene is TRBJ1-4, the V gene TRBV6-2 or TRBV6-3, with D unresolved. The germline V and J ends were trimmed by 6 bases and 5 bases, with 13 bases remaining between them. The germline V gene encodes CDR1 MNHEY and CDR2 SVGEGT. This CDR3 comprises 14 residues.

This clonotype showed up many times. The chain employs TRBV7-9 and TRBJ1-1, with a tentative D call TRBD1 (6 bases). Trimming pared 5 bases from V and 2 bases from J, leaving 12 bases between. Germline V gives CDR1 SEHNR, CDR2 FQNEAQ (reference sequence). This CDR3 is built from 14 residues. CDR3 residues: CASSPGAFNTEAFF. Here the CDR3 DNA reads TGTGCCAGCAGCCCAGGGGCCTTTAACACTGAAGCTTTCTTT.

This clonotype was counted at least ten times. The chain is built from TRBV20-1 and TRBJ1-1; D may be TRBD1 (6 bases). Per germline, CDR1 DFQATT and CDR2 SNEGSKA (reference sequence). CDR3 length: 11 amino acids. Trimming removed 6 bases from V and 9 bases from J, with 14 bases in between. The CDR3 sequence is CSALSGDKAFF. Written as DNA, the CDR3 is TGCAGTGCACTATCGGGGGACAAAGCTTTCTTT.

This clonotype was observed many times. V and J are TRBV6-1 and TRBJ1-1; D call uncertain. Germline assignment: CDR1 MNHNS and CDR2 SASEGT. CDR3 length: 13 amino acids. Trimming took off 4 bases at V and 3 bases at J, with 9 bases between the two ends. DNA for the CDR3: TGTGCCAGCAGTGGGGTTACGGACACTGAAGCTTTCTTT. Protein sequence: CASSGVTDTEAFF.

The chain links TRBV2 to TRBJ1-5; D is undetermined. The CDR3 runs 13 residues. Looked up from germline, CDR1 is SNHLY and CDR2 is FYNNEI. The V end lost 2 bases, the J end lost 2 bases, and 4 bases lay between the germline ends. CDR3 nucleotide sequence: TGTGCCAGCAGTGAACTGCGCAATCAGCCCCAGCATTTT. It specifies CASSELRNQPQHF.